This entry describes one T cell receptor beta chain. Antigen: not known. This record comes from a study of CD8 T cells in ankylosing spondylitis. With molecular barcodes, quantitative 5'-RACE was used to make the TCR beta libraries. MiXCR, applied by TCRdb to the 5' RACE reads, yields one record per CDR3 protein. Among approximately 400,000 distinct CDR3 sequences listed, 17% were seen once. Points from the study as a whole: Those disease-linked clones were CD8+; they were also relatively rare in peripheral blood. Clones tied to disease were said to be significantly enriched in matched ankylosing spondylitis synovial fluid. Ankylosing spondylitis blood appeared to be characterized by a TCR beta motif of roughly eight highly homologous variants.

The CDR3 is 14 amino acids. Germline CDR1 GTSNPN, CDR2 SVGIG (reference sequence). Trimming pared 0 bases from V and 0 bases from J, leaving 8 bases between. The sequenced sample consisted of blood, either unsorted or a sorted T cell fraction (not recorded which). The genes are TRBV30 and TRBJ1-1; D is undetermined. The receptor was isolated from a male donor with ankylosing spondylitis. Here the CDR3 reads CAWSVGIMNTEAFF. DNA for the CDR3: TGTGCCTGGAGTGTGGGGATCATGAACACTGAAGCTTTCTTT.